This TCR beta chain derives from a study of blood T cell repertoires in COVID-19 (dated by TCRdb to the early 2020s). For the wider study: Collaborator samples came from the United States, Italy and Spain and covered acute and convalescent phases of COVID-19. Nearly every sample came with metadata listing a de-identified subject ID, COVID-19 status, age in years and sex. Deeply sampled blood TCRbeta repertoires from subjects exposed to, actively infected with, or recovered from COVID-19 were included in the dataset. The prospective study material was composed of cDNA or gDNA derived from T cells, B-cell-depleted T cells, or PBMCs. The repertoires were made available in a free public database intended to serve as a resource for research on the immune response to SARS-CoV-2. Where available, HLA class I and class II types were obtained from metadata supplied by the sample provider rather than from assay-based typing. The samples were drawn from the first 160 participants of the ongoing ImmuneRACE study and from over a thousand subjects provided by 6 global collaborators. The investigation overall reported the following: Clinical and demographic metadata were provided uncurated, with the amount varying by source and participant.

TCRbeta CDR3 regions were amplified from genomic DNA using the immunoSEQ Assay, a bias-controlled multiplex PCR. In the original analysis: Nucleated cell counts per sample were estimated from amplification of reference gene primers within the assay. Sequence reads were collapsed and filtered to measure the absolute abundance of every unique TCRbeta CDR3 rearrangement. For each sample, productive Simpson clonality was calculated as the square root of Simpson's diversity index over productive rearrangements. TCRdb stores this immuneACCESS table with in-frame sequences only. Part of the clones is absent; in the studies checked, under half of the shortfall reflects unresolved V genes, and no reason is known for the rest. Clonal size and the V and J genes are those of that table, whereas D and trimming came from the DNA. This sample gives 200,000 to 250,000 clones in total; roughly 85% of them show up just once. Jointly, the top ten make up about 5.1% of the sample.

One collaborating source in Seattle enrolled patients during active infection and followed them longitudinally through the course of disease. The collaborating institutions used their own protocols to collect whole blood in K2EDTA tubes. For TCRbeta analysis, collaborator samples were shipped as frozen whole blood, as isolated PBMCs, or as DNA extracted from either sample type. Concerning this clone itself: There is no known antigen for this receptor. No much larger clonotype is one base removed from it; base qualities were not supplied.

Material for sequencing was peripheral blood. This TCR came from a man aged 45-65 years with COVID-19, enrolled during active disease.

The CDR3 region reads CASSQGLGQGTDTQYF. The nucleotide sequence reads TGCGCCAGCAGCCAGGGGCTAGGACAGGGCACAGATACGCAGTATTTT. The rearranged segments are TRBV4-1 and TRBJ2-3, with 7 junctional bases fitting TRBD1. Germline trimming: 3 bases from V, 1 base from J; junction bases outside gene matches: 7. CDR1 is given as MGHRA and CDR2 as YSYEKL, both from the germline V gene. From its cysteine to its phenylalanine, the CDR3 spans 16 amino acids. CDR3 DNA only is kept here, 48 bases in frame from base 1.